This T cell receptor (beta chain) was found in a study of T cells in Graves' hyperthyroidism and ophthalmopathy. The CDR3 regions of TCR beta were amplified from RNA transcripts. Primed by the HTBI set, a first-round RT-PCR was run on the TCR CDR3. MiXCR was run by TCRdb on the multiplex PCR reads, yielding one entry per CDR3 protein. The sample includes more than 500,000 distinct CDR3 sequences, 40% to 50% of them seen just once. General study findings and limits: Within blood appeared most thyroid clonotypes that had expanded above 0.001.

Worth noting for this clonotype: Its antigen remains unknown.

Looked up from germline, CDR1 is SGHTA and CDR2 is FQGTGA. The CDR3 is 15 residues long. Trimming left V 5 bases short and J 5 bases short, with 19 bases between. The clonotype originates from an adult woman with Graves' disease, either hyperthyroidism or ophthalmopathy (not recorded which). The gene calls are TRBV7-3 and TRBJ2-7, with D tentatively TRBD1 or TRBD2 (6 bases each). The sample comprised peripheral blood or thyroid tissue (not recorded which). CDR3 residues: CASSALPWGADEQYF. CDR3 nucleotides: TGTGCCAGCAGCGCCCTCCCGTGGGGGGCTGACGAGCAGTACTTC.